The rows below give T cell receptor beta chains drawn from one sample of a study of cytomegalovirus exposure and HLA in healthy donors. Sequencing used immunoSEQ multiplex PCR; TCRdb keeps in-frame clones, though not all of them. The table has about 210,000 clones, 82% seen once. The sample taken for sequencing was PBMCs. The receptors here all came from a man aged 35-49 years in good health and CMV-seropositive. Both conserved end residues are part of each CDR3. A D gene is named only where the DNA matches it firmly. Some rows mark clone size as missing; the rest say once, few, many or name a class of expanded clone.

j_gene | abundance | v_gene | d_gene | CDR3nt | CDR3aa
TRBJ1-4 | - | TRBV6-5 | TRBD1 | TGTGCCAGCAGTTCAGACAGGGTCACTAATGAAAAACTGTTTTTT | CASSSDRVTNEKLFF
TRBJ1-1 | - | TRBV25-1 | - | TGTGCCAGCAGTGATTCTGCAGGGATGAACACTGAAGCTTTCTTT | CASSDSAGMNTEAFF
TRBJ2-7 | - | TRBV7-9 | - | TGTGCCAGCACCTTCAGGGGCGGGAGCTACGAGCAGTACTTC | CASTFRGGSYEQYF
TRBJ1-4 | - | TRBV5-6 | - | TGTGCCAGCACCACATCAGGACAGACATGGTTTGAAAAACTGTTTTTT | CASTTSGQTWFEKLFF
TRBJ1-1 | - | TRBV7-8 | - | TGTGCCAGCAGCTTAGCGGGAGCGAACACTGAAGCTTTCTTT | CASSLAGANTEAFF
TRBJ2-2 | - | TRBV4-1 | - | TGCGCCAGCAGCCAACAACACAGGGGGTTTAGCGGGGGAAACACCGGGGAGCTGTTTTTT | CASSQQHRGFSGGNTGELFF
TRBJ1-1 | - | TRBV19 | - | TGTGCCAGTACCCAGGGGTGGAGCACTGAAGCTTTCTTT | CASTQGWSTEAFF
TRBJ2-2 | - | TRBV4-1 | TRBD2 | TGCGCCAGCAGCCATTTAGCGGGAGGGGCCGGGGAGCTGTTTTTT | CASSHLAGGAGELFF
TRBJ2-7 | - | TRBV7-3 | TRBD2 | TGTGCCAGCAGCTTAGATGGCGGGAGCAGTTTTCTGCAGTACTTC | CASSLDGGSSFLQYF
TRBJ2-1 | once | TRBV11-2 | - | TGTGCCAGCAGCACCGGGCCAGGGCCCAATGAGCAGTTCTTC | CASSTGPGPNEQFF
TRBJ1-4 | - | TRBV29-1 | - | TGCAGCGTTCGGTGGGACTATAATGAAAAACTGTTTTTT | CSVRWDYNEKLFF
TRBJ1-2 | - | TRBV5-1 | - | TGCGCCAGCAGCCCCGGACAGCATAGTGGCTACACCTTC | CASSPGQHSGYTF
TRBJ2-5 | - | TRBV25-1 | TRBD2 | TGTGCCAGCAGTGAAGGGGTACTAGCGGGGGAAGAGACCCAGTACTTC | CASSEGVLAGEETQYF
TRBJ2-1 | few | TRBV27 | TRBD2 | TGTGCCAGCAATCCCCTACTAGCGGGGACCTACAATGAGCAGTTCTTC | CASNPLLAGTYNEQFF
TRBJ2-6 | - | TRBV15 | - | TGTGCCACCAGCAGGAGCTTGACAGCGCCTGGGGCCAACGTCCTGACTTTC | CATSRSLTAPGANVLTF
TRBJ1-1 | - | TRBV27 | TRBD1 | TGTGCCAGCAGTTTATCTGCAGGGGGCGTGACTGAAGCTTTCTTT | CASSLSAGGVTEAFF
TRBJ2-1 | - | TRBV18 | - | TGTGCCAGCTCACCAGACGGACTTGCCTACAATGAGCAGTTCTTC | CASSPDGLAYNEQFF
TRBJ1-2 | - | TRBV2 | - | TGTGCCAGCAGGGTGGCAGCCGGGGATGGCTACACCTTC | CASRVAAGDGYTF
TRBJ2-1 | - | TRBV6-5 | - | TGTGCCAGCAGTTACGGTAGCCACAATGAGCAGTTCTTC | CASSYGSHNEQFF